This T cell receptor (beta chain) was recorded in a study of graft-versus-host responses after intestinal transplantation. Overall study: Induction with anti-thymocyte globulin, then tacrolimus and steroids for roughly three years, was given to all recipients. The study's findings and limits: Marrow from the recipient contained GvH clones, some of which had appeared first in ileum or blood. Allografts from individuals with graft-donor T cell macrochimerism displayed high graft-versus-host to host-versus-graft clonal ratios.

Note on this clone: Its antigen is currently unknown.

Clones were sequenced by immunoSEQ multiplex PCR, and TCRdb holds only the in-frame ones, with some missing. The sample has 80,000 to 100,000 clones, roughly 87% seen once. V gave up 4 bases and J gave up 4 bases, with 11 bases separating them. CDR1 is MNHEY and CDR2 is SMNVEV in the germline V gene (reference sequence). The CDR3 spans 14 residues. The input for sequencing was unstimulated CD8+ T cells sorted from spleen or lymph node cells, taken before intestinal transplant. This sequence joins TRBV27 and TRBJ1-5, with D hard to call. This TCR was recovered from a human donor who received an intestinal transplant. This chain's CDR3 is CASSSRRPNQPQHF. CDR3 bases: TGTGCCAGCAGTTCCCGACGGCCAAATCAGCCCCAGCATTTT.